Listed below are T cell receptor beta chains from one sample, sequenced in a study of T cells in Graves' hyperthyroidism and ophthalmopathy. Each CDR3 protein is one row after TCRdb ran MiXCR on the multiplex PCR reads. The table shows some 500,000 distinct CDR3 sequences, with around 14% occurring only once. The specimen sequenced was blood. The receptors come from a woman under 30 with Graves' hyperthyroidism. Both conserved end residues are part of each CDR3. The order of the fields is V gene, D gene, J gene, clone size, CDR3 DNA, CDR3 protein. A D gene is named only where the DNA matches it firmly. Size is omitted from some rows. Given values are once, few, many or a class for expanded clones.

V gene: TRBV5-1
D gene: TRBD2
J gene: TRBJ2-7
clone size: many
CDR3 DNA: TGCGCCAGCAGGGAGAGCGGACTAGTTTACGAGCAGTACTTC
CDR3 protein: CASRESGLVYEQYF

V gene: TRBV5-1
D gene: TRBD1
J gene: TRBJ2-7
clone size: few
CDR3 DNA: TGCGCCAGCAGCGCAGGGGGATCCTACGAGCAGTACTTC
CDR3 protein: CASSAGGSYEQYF

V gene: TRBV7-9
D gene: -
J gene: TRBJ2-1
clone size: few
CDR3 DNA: TGTGCCAGCAGCTTTGGGGGGTGGGAGCAGTTCTTC
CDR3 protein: CASSFGGWEQFF

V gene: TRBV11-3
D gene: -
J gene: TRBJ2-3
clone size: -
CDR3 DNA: TGTTCCAGCAGCCCCACCATTGCCACAGATACGCAGTATTTT
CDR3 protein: CSSSPTIATDTQYF

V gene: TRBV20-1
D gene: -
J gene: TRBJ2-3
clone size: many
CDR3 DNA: TGCAGTGCTAGAGCGCCGGCTGCAGATACGCAGTATTTT
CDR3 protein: CSARAPAADTQYF

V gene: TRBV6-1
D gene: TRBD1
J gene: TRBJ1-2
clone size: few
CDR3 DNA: TGTGCCAGCGCCCGGACAGGGACCGGCTACACCTTC
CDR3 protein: CASARTGTGYTF

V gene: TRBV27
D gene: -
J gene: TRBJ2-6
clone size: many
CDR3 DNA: TGTGCCAGCAGTTCGTACTCTGGGGCCAACGTCCTGACTTTC
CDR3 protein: CASSSYSGANVLTF

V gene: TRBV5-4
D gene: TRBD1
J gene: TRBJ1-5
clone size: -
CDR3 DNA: TGTGCCAGCAGCTTGGGGGGGACAGCCGCCAATCAGCCCCAGCATTTT
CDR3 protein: CASSLGGTAANQPQHF

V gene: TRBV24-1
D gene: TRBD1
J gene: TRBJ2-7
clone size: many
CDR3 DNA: TGTGCCACCAGTCCCGGGACAGCACATTACGAGCAGTACTTC
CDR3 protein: CATSPGTAHYEQYF

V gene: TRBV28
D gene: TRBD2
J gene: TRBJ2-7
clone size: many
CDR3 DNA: TGTGCCACCCAAGTGGTGGGGGAGGGAACCTACGAGCAGTACTTC
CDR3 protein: CATQVVGEGTYEQYF

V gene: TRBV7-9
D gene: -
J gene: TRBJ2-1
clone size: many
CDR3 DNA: TGTGCCAGCAGCTCACGGAGGGGCCCGAGCTCCTACAATGAGCAGTTCTTC
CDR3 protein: CASSSRRGPSSYNEQFF

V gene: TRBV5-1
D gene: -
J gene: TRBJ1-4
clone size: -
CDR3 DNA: TGCGCCAGCAGCTTGTGGGGGGTTCAAGGAAATGAAAAACTGTTTTTT
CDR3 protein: CASSLWGVQGNEKLFF

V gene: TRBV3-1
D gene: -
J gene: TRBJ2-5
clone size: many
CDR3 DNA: TGTGCCAGCAGCCAGCTTTTTACTAGCAGCCAAAAGACCCAGTACTTC
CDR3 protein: CASSQLFTSSQKTQYF

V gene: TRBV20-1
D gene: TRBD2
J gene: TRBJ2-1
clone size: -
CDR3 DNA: TGCAGTGCACCGAGAGGTTCCGGGACTAGCGGCTCCAATGAGCAGTTCTTC
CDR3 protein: CSAPRGSGTSGSNEQFF

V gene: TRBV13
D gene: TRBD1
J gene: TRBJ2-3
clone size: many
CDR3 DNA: TGTGCCAGCAGCTCCGAGACAGGGGCGGCCACAGATACGCAGTATTTT
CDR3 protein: CASSSETGAATDTQYF

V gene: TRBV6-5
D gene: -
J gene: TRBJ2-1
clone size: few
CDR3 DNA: TGTGCCAGCAGTTACTCGTCGCGGAATGAGCAGTTCTTC
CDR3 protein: CASSYSSRNEQFF

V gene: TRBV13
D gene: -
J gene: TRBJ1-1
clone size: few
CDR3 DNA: TGTGCCAGCAGCTCTATGGGGCAGAGCACTGAAGCTTTCTTT
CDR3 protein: CASSSMGQSTEAFF

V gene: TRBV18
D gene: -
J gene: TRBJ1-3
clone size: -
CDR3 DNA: TGTGCCAGCTCGCCAATTAGGGAATCTGGAAACACCATATATTTT
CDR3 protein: CASSPIRESGNTIYF

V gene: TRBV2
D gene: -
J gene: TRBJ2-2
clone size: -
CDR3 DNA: TGTGCCAGCACCCCGGAGGCGAACACCGGGGAGCTGTTTTTT
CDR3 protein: CASTPEANTGELFF

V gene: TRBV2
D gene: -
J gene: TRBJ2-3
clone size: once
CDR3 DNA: TGTGCCAGCAGCGCCCACAGGGTGGGAGCGGCAGATACGCAGTATTTT
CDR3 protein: CASSAHRVGAADTQYF